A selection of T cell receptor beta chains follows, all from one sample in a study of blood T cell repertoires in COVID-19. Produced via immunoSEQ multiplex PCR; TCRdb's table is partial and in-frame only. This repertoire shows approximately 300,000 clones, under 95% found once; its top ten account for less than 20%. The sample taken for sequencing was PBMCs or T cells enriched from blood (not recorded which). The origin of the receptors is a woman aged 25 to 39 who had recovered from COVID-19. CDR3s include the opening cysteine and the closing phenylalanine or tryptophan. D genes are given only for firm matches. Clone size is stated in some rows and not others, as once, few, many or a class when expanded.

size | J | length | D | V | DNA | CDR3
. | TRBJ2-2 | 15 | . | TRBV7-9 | TGTGCCAGCAGCTTAGCGCTCGGGATCACCGGGGAGCTGTTTTTT | CASSLALGITGELFF
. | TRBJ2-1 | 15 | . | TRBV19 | TGTGCCAGTAGACCTGGAGGGACTCCTGCCGATGAGCAGTTCTTC | CASRPGGTPADEQFF
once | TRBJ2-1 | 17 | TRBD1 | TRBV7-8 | TGTGCCAGCAGCCCTAGGGTCGGACAGGGGGCAGGAGATGAGCAGTTCTTC | CASSPRVGQGAGDEQFF
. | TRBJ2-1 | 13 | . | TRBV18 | TGTGCCAGCTCACCACAACAGGACAATGAGCAGTTCTTC | CASSPQQDNEQFF
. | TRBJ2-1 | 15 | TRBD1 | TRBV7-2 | TGTGCCAGCAGCTTGGGGGCCACAGGGGGCAATGAGCAGTTCTTC | CASSLGATGGNEQFF
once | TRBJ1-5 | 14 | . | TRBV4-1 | TGCGCCAGCAGCCAAGATGGACAGACTCAGCCCCAGCATTTT | CASSQDGQTQPQHF
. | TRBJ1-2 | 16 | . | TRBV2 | TGTGCCAGCAGTGAGCCAAGAACTCGGCAGGGGAATGGCTACACCTTC | CASSEPRTRQGNGYTF
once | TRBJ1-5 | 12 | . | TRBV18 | TGTGCCAGCTCATCGGGGAATCAGCCCCAGCATTTT | CASSSGNQPQHF
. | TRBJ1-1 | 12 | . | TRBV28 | TGTGCCAGCAGTTTTCCCTTCGCTGAAGCTTTCTTT | CASSFPFAEAFF
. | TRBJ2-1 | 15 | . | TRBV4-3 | TGCGCCAGCAGCCAAGATAGGGGGTCTAACAATGAGCAGTTCTTC | CASSQDRGSNNEQFF
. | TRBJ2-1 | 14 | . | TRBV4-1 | TGCGCCAGCAGCCAAGATTGGCGCGGGTGGGAGCAGTTCTTC | CASSQDWRGWEQFF
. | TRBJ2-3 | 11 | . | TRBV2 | TGTGCCAGCGACTCCGGGGGAACGCAGTATTTT | CASDSGGTQYF
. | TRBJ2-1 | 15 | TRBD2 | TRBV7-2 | TGTGCCAGCAGCTTAGGAACTAGCGGGCCAAATGAGCAGTTCTTC | CASSLGTSGPNEQFF
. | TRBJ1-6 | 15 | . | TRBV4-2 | TGTGCCAGCAGCCAAGATCTTGGGCCGCCTTCACCCCTCCACTTT | CASSQDLGPPSPLHF
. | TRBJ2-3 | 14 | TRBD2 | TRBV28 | TGTGCCAGCAGTTTGCGGGAGTTCACAGATACGCAGTATTTT | CASSLREFTDTQYF
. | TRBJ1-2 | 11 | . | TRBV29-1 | TGCAGCGTTGTAGGAGGGTTTGGCTACACCTTC | CSVVGGFGYTF
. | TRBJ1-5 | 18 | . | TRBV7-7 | TGTGCTAGCAGCCCCCGGGATCAGGGGCAGAGAGAAATGCAGCCCCAGCATTTT | CASSPRDQGQREMQPQHF
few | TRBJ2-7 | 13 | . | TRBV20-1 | TGCAGTGCCAGTGGGGCGTCACCCTACGAGCAGTACTTC | CSASGASPYEQYF
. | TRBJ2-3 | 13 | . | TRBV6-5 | TGTGCCAGCAGACTCCCCGGGTCGGAAACGCAGTATTTT | CASRLPGSETQYF
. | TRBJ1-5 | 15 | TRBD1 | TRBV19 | TGTGCCACCGCCGACAGGGACCATCTTTATCAGCCCCAGCATTTT | CATADRDHLYQPQHF
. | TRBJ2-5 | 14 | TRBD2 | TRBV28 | TGTGCCAGCGGCATAGCGGGAGGGTTTGAGACCCAGTACTTC | CASGIAGGFETQYF
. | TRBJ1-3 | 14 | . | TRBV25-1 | TGTGCCAGCAGCGAGGTAAACTCTGGAAACACCATATATTTT | CASSEVNSGNTIYF
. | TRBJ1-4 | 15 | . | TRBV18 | TGTGCCAGCTCCCTAGGAGTTCCCAGGGGTGAAAAACTGTTTTTT | CASSLGVPRGEKLFF
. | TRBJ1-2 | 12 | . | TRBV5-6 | TGTGCCAGCACCACCGGGGGATATGGCTACACCTTC | CASTTGGYGYTF
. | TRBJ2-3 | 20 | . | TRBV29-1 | TGCAGCGTTGAGGGACCCCGGGGGGCTGGTGATGGCTCTAGCACAGATACGCAGTATTTT | CSVEGPRGAGDGSSTDTQYF
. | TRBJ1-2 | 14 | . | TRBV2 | TGTGCCAGCAGTGTGGACAGCTCCTACTATGGCTACACCTTC | CASSVDSSYYGYTF